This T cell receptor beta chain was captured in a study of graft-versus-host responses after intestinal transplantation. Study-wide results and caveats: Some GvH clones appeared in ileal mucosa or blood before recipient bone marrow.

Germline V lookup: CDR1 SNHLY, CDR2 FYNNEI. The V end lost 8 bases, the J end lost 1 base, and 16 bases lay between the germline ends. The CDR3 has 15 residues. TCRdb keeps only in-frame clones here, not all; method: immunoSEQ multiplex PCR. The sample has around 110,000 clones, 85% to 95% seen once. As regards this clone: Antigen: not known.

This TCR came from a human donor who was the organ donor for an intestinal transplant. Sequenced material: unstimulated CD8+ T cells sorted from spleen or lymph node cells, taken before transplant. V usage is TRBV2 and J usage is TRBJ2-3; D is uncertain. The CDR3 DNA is TGTGCCAGCTCCAGGACGTCCGGAGGCACAGATACGCAGTATTTT. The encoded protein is CASSRTSGGTDTQYF.